A selection of T cell receptor beta chains follows, all from one sample in a study of regulatory T cells in long-lasting Graves disease. In TCRdb, the multiplex PCR reads were re-called with MiXCR into one record per CDR3 protein. The sample records 550,000 or so distinct CDR3 sequences, approximately 12% being singletons. This same sample was also part of a study on T cells in Graves' hyperthyroidism and ophthalmopathy.

The specimen comprised peripheral blood mononuclear cells (PBMCs), sampled at new diagnosis, from a patient treated with antithyroid drugs. All receptors derive from a woman aged 25-40 years with Graves disease. Both conserved end residues are part of each CDR3. A D gene is named only where the DNA matches it firmly. Some rows have no size entry. The others give once, few or many, or a class for an expanded clone.

v_call,clone_size,j_call,d_call,cdr3_aa,cdr3_nt
TRBV27,many,TRBJ2-1,-,CASSFMGGSSYNEQFF,TGTGCCAGCAGTTTTATGGGCGGAAGCTCCTACAATGAGCAGTTCTTC
TRBV24-1,many,TRBJ1-2,-,CATSDGQLYGYTF,TGTGCCACCAGTGACGGACAGCTTTATGGCTACACCTTC
TRBV9,few,TRBJ2-2,-,CASSGSWGELFF,TGTGCCAGCAGCGGATCCTGGGGGGAGCTGTTTTTT
TRBV19,-,TRBJ2-1,TRBD2,CASSIILGGSRNNNEQFF,TGTGCCAGTAGTATCATTCTCGGGGGGTCTCGAAACAACAATGAGCAGTTCTTC
TRBV27,many,TRBJ2-1,-,CASSRRLGSLRNEQFF,TGTGCCAGCAGTCGCCGACTAGGCTCGCTTAGGAATGAGCAGTTCTTC
TRBV30,many,TRBJ1-5,-,CAWSEGLGSQPQHF,TGTGCCTGGAGTGAGGGACTGGGGAGTCAGCCCCAGCATTTT
TRBV6-2/TRBV6-3,-,TRBJ2-7,-,CASSYRDITQYF,TGTGCCAGCAGTTACCGGGACATTACGCAGTACTTC
TRBV11-2,few,TRBJ2-7,TRBD2,CASSPRVAGRSSYEQYF,TGTGCCAGCAGCCCCCGGGTAGCGGGCCGGAGCTCCTACGAGCAGTACTTC
TRBV2,-,TRBJ2-7,TRBD2,CASGTGTSGRALLNEQYF,TGTGCCAGCGGTACCGGGACTAGCGGGAGGGCCCTTTTGAACGAGCAGTACTTC
TRBV7-9,many,TRBJ2-1,TRBD2,CASSLSAGGFNEQFF,TGTGCCAGCAGCTTATCAGCGGGAGGGTTCAATGAGCAGTTCTTC
TRBV2,few,TRBJ1-1,-,CASILTGENTEAFF,TGTGCCAGCATTCTGACAGGCGAGAACACTGAAGCTTTCTTT
TRBV20-1,many,TRBJ2-7,-,CSASDYEQYF,TGCAGTGCTAGCGACTACGAGCAGTACTTC
TRBV7-9,many,TRBJ2-7,-,CASSLTRSGSSGEQYF,TGTGCCAGCAGCTTAACTCGGTCGGGTTCGTCTGGGGAGCAGTACTTC
TRBV10-3,many,TRBJ1-5,-,CAISGAGVNQPQHF,TGTGCCATCAGTGGGGCAGGTGTTAATCAGCCCCAGCATTTT
TRBV7-2,many,TRBJ2-1,-,CASSFGRDTLGRNEQFF,TGTGCCAGCAGTTTCGGAAGGGACACCCTAGGTCGCAATGAGCAGTTCTTC
TRBV6-1,few,TRBJ2-1,TRBD2,CASSPTSSGYNEQFF,TGTGCCAGCAGTCCAACAAGTAGCGGGTACAATGAGCAGTTCTTC
TRBV15,many,TRBJ2-7,TRBD1,CATSREDRESAYEQYF,TGTGCCACCAGCAGAGAAGACAGGGAGAGCGCCTACGAGCAGTACTTC
TRBV30,many,TRBJ1-2,-,CAWSVQYGYTF,TGTGCCTGGAGTGTACAGTATGGCTACACCTTC
TRBV12-3/TRBV12-4,many,TRBJ1-1,TRBD1,CASNWDRVSPEAFF,TGTGCCAGCAACTGGGACAGGGTGAGCCCTGAAGCTTTCTTT
TRBV19,few,TRBJ2-3,TRBD1,CASQQGTGGFTDTQYF,TGTGCCAGCCAGCAAGGGACAGGCGGGTTCACAGATACGCAGTATTTT
TRBV7-9,-,TRBJ2-3,TRBD2,CASSLSMGLAQDTQYF,TGTGCCAGCAGCTTGTCGATGGGACTAGCCCAAGATACGCAGTATTTT
TRBV9,many,TRBJ1-5,TRBD1,CASSPRPGGGQPQHF,TGTGCCAGCAGCCCCCGGCCAGGGGGTGGTCAGCCCCAGCATTTT
TRBV6-1,many,TRBJ2-2,-,CASMVFGSRTGELFF,TGTGCCAGCATGGTGTTCGGGAGTCGAACCGGGGAGCTGTTTTTT
TRBV2,many,TRBJ2-7,-,CASSPTGRYEQYF,TGTGCCAGCAGCCCCACAGGGAGATACGAGCAGTACTTC
TRBV29-1,many,TRBJ2-7,TRBD2,CSAAGDPWEQYF,TGCAGCGCTGCGGGGGACCCGTGGGAGCAGTACTTC
TRBV7-2,-,TRBJ2-3,TRBD1,CASSLVGTGSGTDTQYF,TGTGCCAGCAGCTTAGTCGGGACAGGGTCTGGCACAGATACGCAGTATTTT
TRBV18,few,TRBJ1-2,TRBD1,CASSPYGTGLNYGYTF,TGTGCCAGCTCACCATATGGGACAGGCCTTAACTATGGCTACACCTTC
TRBV6-2/TRBV6-3,many,TRBJ2-5,TRBD2,CASSSRTRQETQYF,TGTGCCAGCAGTTCGCGGACTAGACAAGAGACCCAGTACTTC
TRBV9,many,TRBJ1-1,TRBD1,CASSVGRGLGEAFF,TGTGCCAGCAGCGTAGGGAGGGGGCTCGGTGAAGCTTTCTTT
TRBV7-9,once,TRBJ2-5,TRBD2,CASIAGEGGTQYF,TGTGCCAGCATAGCGGGAGAGGGGGGGACCCAGTACTTC
TRBV6-1,many,TRBJ1-2,TRBD1,CASSRTGDNGYTF,TGTGCCAGCAGTAGGACAGGGGACAATGGCTACACCTTC
TRBV12-3/TRBV12-4,many,TRBJ2-5,TRBD2,CASSFLGTNGRPLGTQYF,TGTGCCAGCAGTTTCTTGGGGACTAACGGGAGGCCCCTGGGGACCCAGTACTTC
TRBV11-2,many,TRBJ2-1,-,CASSLLSVYNEQFF,TGTGCCAGCAGCTTACTATCAGTCTACAATGAGCAGTTCTTC
TRBV12-3/TRBV12-4,many,TRBJ2-2,TRBD1,CASSFAGTGRVGELFF,TGTGCCAGCAGTTTCGCCGGGACAGGGAGGGTCGGGGAGCTGTTTTTT
TRBV7-8,many,TRBJ2-1,TRBD2,CASSLARRGGVEQFF,TGTGCCAGCAGCTTAGCACGTCGGGGGGGGGTTGAGCAGTTCTTC
TRBV4-1,many,TRBJ1-1,-,CASSQVAGVNTEAFF,TGCGCCAGCAGCCAAGTAGCCGGTGTGAACACTGAAGCTTTCTTT
TRBV27,many,TRBJ2-3,TRBD2,CASSFLAGLTDTQYF,TGTGCCAGCAGTTTTCTAGCGGGACTCACAGATACGCAGTATTTT
TRBV19,many,TRBJ1-6,-,CASSIGGRRKPPLHF,TGTGCCAGTAGTATCGGCGGCAGACGAAAGCCACCCCTCCACTTT
TRBV11-3,many,TRBJ2-1,-,CASTPQGLSYNEQFF,TGTGCCAGCACCCCCCAGGGGCTCTCCTACAATGAGCAGTTCTTC
TRBV7-9,-,TRBJ2-7,TRBD1,CASSSDRGVDEQYF,TGTGCCAGCAGCTCCGACAGGGGAGTCGACGAGCAGTACTTC
TRBV4-3,many,TRBJ2-7,TRBD2,CASSLDSGSSYEQYF,TGCGCCAGCTCCCTAGATAGCGGGAGCTCCTACGAGCAGTACTTC
TRBV7-2,many,TRBJ2-4,TRBD1,CASSPGQGPIYIQYF,TGTGCCAGCAGCCCGGGACAGGGTCCAATATACATTCAGTACTTC
TRBV30,many,TRBJ1-4,-,CAWSTNEKLFF,TGTGCCTGGAGTACTAATGAAAAACTGTTTTTT
TRBV6-1,-,TRBJ1-2,-,CASSQKNYGYTF,TGTGCCAGCTCCCAGAAAAACTATGGCTACACCTTC
TRBV6-1,many,TRBJ1-1,-,CASSALGLDGPNTEAFF,TGTGCCAGCAGTGCCTTGGGGTTGGACGGCCCAAACACTGAAGCTTTCTTT
TRBV18,many,TRBJ2-3,-,CASSSLGGLGTDTQYF,TGTGCCAGCTCAAGTCTAGGGGGGCTTGGCACAGATACGCAGTATTTT
TRBV7-3,many,TRBJ1-6,-,CASSLMADRGSPLHF,TGTGCCAGCAGCTTAATGGCCGATCGGGGTTCACCCCTCCACTTT
TRBV4-3,many,TRBJ1-2,-,CASSQEGRGFDGYTF,TGCGCCAGCAGCCAAGAGGGTAGAGGGTTCGATGGCTACACCTTC
TRBV19,few,TRBJ2-3,-,CASSYGGGAAGTQYF,TGTGCCAGTAGCTATGGGGGCGGGGCGGCGGGTACGCAGTATTTT
TRBV10-3,-,TRBJ1-1,-,CAIRAMAGWTEAFF,TGTGCCATCAGGGCAATGGCGGGGTGGACTGAAGCTTTCTTT